This TCR beta chain was found in a study of shared clonotypes between healthy human individuals. Generated by immunoSEQ multiplex PCR, the TCRdb table keeps only in-frame clones and is missing some. The sample lists about 1,500,000 clones, about 96% occurring once. Germline V lookup: CDR1 SGHAT, CDR2 FQNNGV. The CDR3 runs 18 residues. V shed 5 bases and J 4 bases; nucleotides not matched to a gene: 16. Sequences were obtained from naive CD4+ T cells sorted from blood. Subset indicated: CD45RA+ positively selected. This chain links TRBV11-2 with TRBJ2-1; 8 bases map to TRBD2. The receptor was derived from a man aged 25 to 40 in good health. The CDR3 coding sequence is TGTGCCAGCAGCCGGTTTCCCAGCGGGAGTAAGGTGTACAATGAGCAGTTCTTC. The encoded protein is CASSRFPSGSKVYNEQFF.